The 29 T cell receptor beta chains reported below all come from one sample, sequenced in a study of B cell selection in AIRE deficiency (dated by TCRdb to about 2019). Library preparation employed the immunoSEQ multiplex PCR assay. The table comes from immuneACCESS by way of TCRdb, which keeps in-frame sequences with V and J called. Part of the clones is missing from these tables; in studies checked, under half for an unresolved V gene and the rest for unknown reasons. In all, the sample holds roughly 24,000 clones, and 90% to 97% of those were seen once. The top ten hold 0.17% of the sample. Conventional CD4 T cells were sorted as cells that were CD4+CD127+. Material for sequencing was CD4+CD127+ conventional T cells sorted from PBMCs. The origin of the receptors is a human donor in good health.

The chain joins TRBV19 to TRBJ1-4, with 10 bases that match TRBD1. Germline V gene lookup returns CDR1 LNHDA and CDR2 SQIVND (reference sequence). CDR3 size: 16 residues. V was clipped by 4 bases and J by 5 bases; unmatched bases: 7. The DNA for the CDR3 is TGTGCCAGTAGTAATGACAGGGGGCGCGACAATGAAAAACTGTTTTTT. Its protein product is CASSNDRGRDNEKLFF.

The gene calls are TRBV6-1 and TRBJ2-3; TRBD1 might be the D (5 bases). Germline V gives CDR1 MNHNS, CDR2 SASEGT. The CDR3 runs 14 residues. The ends were cut back, 4 bases at V and 1 base at J, with 9 bases in the middle. The CDR3 sequence: CASSVGRGTDTQYF. The CDR3 DNA follows: TGTGCCAGCAGTGTCGGCAGGGGCACAGATACGCAGTATTTT.

The gene calls are TRBV5-4 and TRBJ2-2; D is undetermined. V dropped 4 bases and J dropped 5 bases, with 15 bases sitting between them. Germline-derived CDR1 and CDR2 are SGHNT and YYREEE (reference sequence). The CDR3 covers 15 residues. The DNA for the CDR3 is TGTGCCAGCAGCCCCGGGTCCTCGGAAACCGGGGAGCTGTTTTTT. It translates to CASSPGSSETGELFF.

This clone was seen a single time. The gene calls are TRBV5-1 and TRBJ1-1; D ambiguous. V lost 3 bases and J 5 bases, leaving 17 bases between the germline ends. The CDR3 runs to 15 residues. The V gene's germline CDR1 is SGHRS and CDR2 YFSETQ. DNA for the CDR3: TGCGCCAGCAGCTCGCAGCTCGTTGGGGAAACTGAAGCTTTCTTT. Protein: CASSSQLVGETEAFF. Filled out from reference TRBV5-1 and TRBJ1-1, the complete variable domain reads KAGVTQTPRYLIKTRGQQVTLSCSPISGHRSVSWYQQTPGQGLQFLFEYFSETQRNKGNFPGRFSGRQFSNSRSEMNVSTLELGDSALYLCASSSQLVGETEAFFGQGTRLTVV.

The rearrangement uses TRBV7-8 and TRBJ1-3, with D possibly being TRBD1 (5 bases). CDR1 and CDR2 (germline): SGHVS, FQNEAQ. V lost 0 bases to trimming and J lost 0 bases, with 9 bases between them. The CDR3 length is 16 residues. CDR3 region: CASSLAWGDSGNTIYF. For the CDR3, the DNA is TGTGCCAGCAGCTTAGCGTGGGGGGACTCTGGAAACACCATATATTTT.

J is TRBJ1-5 and V is TRBV7-2; tentative D call: TRBD1 (5 bases). V was clipped by 5 bases and J by 3 bases, with 17 bases between them. This CDR3 spans 16 amino acids. The germline CDR1 and CDR2 sequences are SGHTA and FQGNSA. CDR3 residues: CASSASSGTDNQPQHF. In nucleotides, the CDR3 is TGTGCCAGCAGCGCCTCGTCCGGGACGGACAATCAGCCCCAGCATTTT.

The count of this clone is one. The V and J genes are TRBV5-6 and TRBJ2-5, with D maybe TRBD2 (5 bases). The CDR3 totals 16 residues. V gave up 3 bases and J gave up 2 bases, with 17 bases separating them. CDR1 and CDR2 from the germline V gene are SGHDT and YYEEEE. The CDR3 bases are TGTGCCAGCAGCTCCCTAGACGGGGTAATACAAGAGACCCAGTACTTC. Its translation is CASSSLDGVIQETQYF. The entire variable domain, with the rest obtained from reference TRBV5-6 and TRBJ2-5, is as follows: DAGVTQSPTHLIKTRGQQVTLRCSPKSGHDTVSWYQQALGQGPQFIFQYYEEEERQRGNFPDRFSGHQFPNYSSELNVNALLLGDSALYLCASSSLDGVIQETQYFGPGTRLLVL.

The genes are TRBV6-1 and TRBJ1-2; TRBD1 is a possible D gene (6 bases). CDR1 and CDR2 from the germline V gene are MNHNS and SASEGT. V lost 7 bases, J lost 0 bases, and 15 bases lay in between. This CDR3 comprises 15 residues. CDR3 in DNA: TGTGCCAGCACCAGTCGTCGGGACACTAACTATGGCTACACCTTC. It specifies CASTSRRDTNYGYTF.

In its sample, this clone was seen once. V and J are TRBV19 and TRBJ2-1, with D unclear. The V gene's germline CDR1 is LNHDA and CDR2 SQIVND (reference sequence). The CDR3 is made up of 11 amino acids. V was cut by 9 bases and J by 8 bases, with 11 bases left in between. CDR3 loop: CASSGAHEQFF. Here the CDR3 DNA reads TGTGCCAGCTCCGGCGCCCATGAGCAGTTCTTC.

The chain joins TRBV6-5 to TRBJ2-5, with D perhaps matching TRBD2 (6 bases). V dropped 0 bases and J dropped 5 bases, with 16 bases sitting between them. CDR3 length: 16 amino acids. The V gene's germline CDR1 is MNHEY and CDR2 SVGAGI. The CDR3 sequence: CASSYSKVAGPETQYF. The CDR3 coding sequence is TGTGCCAGCAGTTACTCGAAGGTGGCGGGGCCGGAGACCCAGTACTTC.

The rearrangement joins TRBV5-6 to TRBJ1-4; weak D call: TRBD1 (5 bases). Germline assignment: CDR1 SGHDT and CDR2 YYEEEE. The CDR3 contains 11 residues. Trimming shortened V by 4 bases and J by 12 bases, and 10 bases separated the two germline ends. This CDR3 is CASSEGTELFF. CDR3 DNA sequence: TGTGCCAGCAGCGAGGGGACGGAACTGTTTTTT.

The chain recombines TRBV18 with TRBJ1-1; tentative D call: TRBD1 (6 bases). The CDR3 totals 15 residues. The germline gives CDR1 KGHSH, CDR2 LQKENI. Trimming removed 3 bases from V and 2 bases from J, with 13 bases in between. The CDR3 reads CASSPPGTKNTEAFF. In DNA, the CDR3 is TGTGCCAGCTCACCCCCCGGGACAAAAAACACTGAAGCTTTCTTT. Supplemented by reference TRBV18 and TRBJ1-1, the full variable domain reads NAGVMQNPRHLVRRRGQEARLRCSPMKGHSHVYWYRQLPEEGLKFMVYLQKENIIDESGMPKERFSAEFPKEGPSILRIQQVVRGDSAAYFCASSPPGTKNTEAFFGQGTRLTVV.

The CDR3 coding sequence is TGTGCCTGGAGCTATCAGGGAATCATGAGCAATCAGCCCCAGCATTTT. Its translation is CAWSYQGIMSNQPQHF. The gene calls are TRBV30 and TRBJ1-5, with a weak D call TRBD1 (5 bases). V was trimmed by 3 bases and J by 1 base, leaving 16 bases between them. The CDR3 has 16 amino acids. In germline, CDR1 is GTSNPN, CDR2 SVGIG (reference sequence).

This chain connects TRBV27 to TRBJ1-1, with D possibly being TRBD1 (6 bases). Germline CDR1 MNHEY, CDR2 SMNVEV (reference sequence). This CDR3 comprises 14 residues. The V end was cut by 5 bases, the J end by 4 bases, with 14 bases between. The CDR3 DNA follows: TGTGCCAGCAGTCCCCTGGGGGCGGTCACTGAAGCTTTCTTT. This sequence encodes CASSPLGAVTEAFF.

This clone was observed a single time. The chain couples TRBV5-1 to TRBJ2-1, with D possibly TRBD1 on 5 matching bases. CDR3 length: 14 amino acids. The germline gives CDR1 SGHRS, CDR2 YFSETQ. Trimming removed 4 bases from V and 10 bases from J, with 18 bases in between. In nucleotides, the CDR3 is TGCGCCAGCAGCCCGGCCGAGACAGCGCGGGAGCAGTTCTTC. It yields the protein CASSPAETAREQFF.

The chain combines TRBV25-1 with TRBJ2-5; D may be TRBD1 or TRBD2 (6 bases each). Trimming removed 3 bases from V and 5 bases from J, with 16 bases in between. The CDR3 covers 15 residues. Germline V gene lookup returns CDR1 MGHDK and CDR2 SYGVNS. The CDR3 DNA reads as TGTGCCAGCAGTGAGCGGGGCCGAGGGGGGGAGACCCAGTACTTC. Translated: CASSERGRGGETQYF.

The V and J genes are TRBV7-9 and TRBJ1-5; no firm D call. Deletions cut 4 bases from V and 2 bases from J, with 6 bases between. Per the germline V gene, CDR1 is SEHNR and CDR2 is FQNEAQ (reference sequence). There are 13 residues in the CDR3. The chain's CDR3 is CASSSEGNQPQHF. DNA for the CDR3: TGTGCCAGCAGCTCGGAGGGCAATCAGCCCCAGCATTTT.

This clone was counted a single time. The V and J genes are TRBV2 and TRBJ1-1, with TRBD1 identical over 7 bases. This CDR3 contains 13 residues. Trimming cost V 6 bases and J 1 base; bases outside gene matches: 2. Per germline, CDR1 SNHLY and CDR2 FYNNEI. The CDR3 bases are TGTGCCAGCAGCCGGGACAGGAACACTGAAGCTTTCTTT. As protein: CASSRDRNTEAFF.

The rearrangement links TRBV9 to TRBJ2-7; 7 bases align to TRBD1. The germline V gene has CDR1 SGDLS and CDR2 YYNGEE. J lost 0 bases, V lost 0 bases, and 9 bases had no gene match. The CDR3 has 17 amino acids. In DNA form, the CDR3 reads TGTGCCAGCAGCGTAGGAAGGGGGCAGGACGACTCCTACGAGCAGTACTTC. Its protein product is CASSVGRGQDDSYEQYF.

DNA for the CDR3: TGTGCCATCAGTGAGACAAAAGGGGGACAGACTACCTACGAGCAGTACTTC. Protein product: CAISETKGGQTTYEQYF. The chain uses TRBV10-3 and TRBJ2-7; TRBD1 matches at 7 bases. Unmatched junction bases numbered 12, after V lost 2 bases and J lost 2 bases. Germline CDR1 is ENHRY and CDR2 is SYGVKD. This CDR3 is built from 17 residues.

The J gene is TRBJ2-1, the V gene TRBV7-2, with a tentative D call TRBD2 (5 bases). Trimming cost V 2 bases and J 7 bases, with 15 bases left between them. Germline V CDR1 and CDR2: SGHTA, FQGNSA. The CDR3 length is 15 residues. CDR3 residues: CASSLFGNPGNEQFF. The CDR3 coding sequence is TGTGCCAGCAGCTTATTCGGGAACCCGGGTAATGAGCAGTTCTTC.

The chain carries TRBV29-1 and TRBJ1-2; weak D call: TRBD1 (6 bases). The CDR3 extends over 12 amino acids. V was cut by 7 bases and J by 8 bases, with 17 bases left in between. Germline values: CDR1 SQVTM, CDR2 ANQGSEA. The CDR3 region is CSALHRVGGYTF. The DNA of the CDR3 is TGCAGCGCATTACACAGGGTTGGCGGCTACACCTTC. Combining the CDR3 with reference TRBV29-1 and TRBJ1-2 gives the whole variable domain SAVISQKPSRDICQRGTSLTIQCQVDSQVTMMFWYRQQPGQSLTLIATANQGSEATYESGFVIDKFPISRPNLTFSTLTVSNMSPEDSSIYLCSALHRVGGYTFGSGTRLTVV.

V usage is TRBV27 and J usage is TRBJ2-7; tentatively, D is TRBD1 (6 bases). Germline loops: CDR1 MNHEY, CDR2 SMNVEV (reference sequence). This CDR3 has 15 amino acids. Between the trimmed V and J ends, which lost 3 bases and 0 bases, there was a span of 12 bases. The CDR3 nucleotides are TGTGCCAGCAGTTTTAGAACAGGGAGCTCCTACGAGCAGTACTTC. Encoded protein: CASSFRTGSSYEQYF.

The chain recombines TRBV19 with TRBJ2-5; 8 bases align to TRBD2. This CDR3 spans 14 amino acids. The V segment lost 7 bases and the J segment 5 bases; nucleotides outside the gene matches: 9. Germline V gives CDR1 LNHDA, CDR2 SQIVND (reference sequence). For the CDR3, the DNA is TGTGCCAGTACCAATCGGGGGGGAGTGGAGACCCAGTACTTC. Its translation: CASTNRGGVETQYF.

J is TRBJ1-4 and V is TRBV6-5; D is undetermined. The CDR3 extends over 14 amino acids. Trimming cost V 0 bases and J 8 bases, with 10 bases left between them. Per the germline V gene, CDR1 is MNHEY and CDR2 is SVGAGI. This CDR3 is CASSYSRQGEKLFF. As DNA, the CDR3 is TGTGCCAGCAGTTACTCGCGTCAAGGCGAAAAACTGTTTTTT.

The chain links TRBV7-2 to TRBJ2-7; the D gene is possibly TRBD2 (5 bases). V lost 2 bases and J lost 2, with 10 bases in between. Germline assignment: CDR1 SGHTA and CDR2 FQGNSA. The CDR3 sequence is 14 residues long. The CDR3 protein is CASSLSGVTYEQYF. The CDR3 nucleotides are TGTGCCAGCAGCTTATCCGGGGTCACCTACGAGCAGTACTTC.

This clone was detected once. The chain has TRBV28 and TRBJ1-2, with a weak D call TRBD1 (5 bases). Germline-derived CDR1 and CDR2 are MDHEN and SYDVKM. This CDR3 has 14 amino acids. V dropped 6 bases and J dropped 7 bases, with 18 bases sitting between them. The CDR3 DNA follows: TGTGCCAGCAGCACTTTCGGGACCAAGCGTGGCTACACCTTC. Its translation is CASSTFGTKRGYTF.

A remark on this clone: The junction differs from germline at one of its ends, possibly a read error. This chain joins TRBV28 and TRBJ2-7; 8 bases are a match to TRBD1. CDR1 is MDHEN, CDR2 SYDVKM, per germline. The CDR3 is 11 residues long. CDR3 nucleotides: TGTGCCAGCAGTCCCCGGGACAGGCTTGACTTC. This gives the protein CASSPRDRLDF.

The V call is TRBV19, the J call TRBJ1-5; D remains ambiguous. Deletions cut 8 bases from V and 6 bases from J, with 8 bases between. Germline V gene lookup returns CDR1 LNHDA and CDR2 SQIVND (reference sequence). CDR3 length: 11 amino acids. The CDR3 DNA reads as TGTGCCAGTGCCAAGGGTCAGCCCCAGCATTTT. Encoded protein: CASAKGQPQHF.